The 9 T cell receptor beta chains presented below share a single source sample, sequenced in a study of T cell changes during pregnancy in multiple sclerosis. The assay was immunoSEQ multiplex PCR, and TCRdb's table has in-frame clones only and misses some. The sample includes around 64,000 clones, over 85% of them seen just once. Sequencing was performed on CD8+ T cells from peripheral blood mononuclear cells, taken in the third trimester of pregnancy. The receptors shown here come from a female donor with multiple sclerosis, enrolled in a pregnancy study.

The chain has TRBV27 and TRBJ2-3; 8 nucleotides match TRBD2. This CDR3 is built from 17 residues. Germline lookup yields CDR1 MNHEY and CDR2 SMNVEV (reference sequence). V shed 3 bases and J 0 bases; nucleotides not matched to a gene: 8. This CDR3 is CASSFPPSGGSTDTQYF. The CDR3 DNA sequence: TGTGCCAGCAGTTTTCCTCCGTCGGGAGGGAGCACAGATACGCAGTATTTT.

Only a few counts were recorded for this clone. The chain carries TRBV7-9 and TRBJ1-1, with TRBD1 as a possible D gene (5 bases). V was clipped by 8 bases and J by 7 bases, with 23 bases between them. Per the germline V gene, CDR1 is SEHNR and CDR2 is FQNEAQ (reference sequence). The CDR3 is 15 amino acids. The CDR3 DNA is TGTGCCAGCTTCTCTTTTGGTGACAGTCTTCTTGAAGCTTTCTTT. It is translated as CASFSFGDSLLEAFF.

This sequence joins TRBV29-1 and TRBJ2-1, with 10 bases lining up with TRBD2. Trimming took 4 bases from V and 8 from J; bases not matched to a gene: 8. This CDR3 has 14 residues. Looked up from germline, CDR1 is SQVTM and CDR2 is ANQGSEA. This chain's CDR3 is CSVGLAGADDEQFF. CDR3 DNA: TGCAGCGTTGGGCTAGCGGGAGCCGACGATGAGCAGTTCTTC.

The J gene is TRBJ2-7, the V gene TRBV10-3, with 10 bases fitting TRBD1. J was trimmed by 0 bases and V by 6 bases; bases with no gene match: 5. This CDR3 contains 15 residues. Germline assignment: CDR1 ENHRY and CDR2 SYGVKD. The CDR3 here is CAIREGTGVSYEQYF. DNA for the CDR3: TGTGCCATCAGGGAAGGGACAGGGGTCTCCTACGAGCAGTACTTC.

The chain links TRBV4-1 to TRBJ2-1; 13 nucleotides align to TRBD2. Germline loops: CDR1 MGHRA, CDR2 YSYEKL. V lost 1 base, J lost 8 bases, and 11 bases stayed unmatched. This CDR3 is 18 amino acids long. Here the CDR3 reads CASSQVVVWTSGSYEQFF. CDR3 bases: TGCGCCAGCAGCCAAGTCGTCGTCTGGACTAGCGGGAGTTATGAGCAGTTCTTC.

The chain recombines TRBV7-9 with TRBJ2-7, with 10 bases identical to TRBD1. Per the germline V gene, CDR1 is SEHNR and CDR2 is FQNEAQ (reference sequence). CDR3 length: 15 amino acids. V was clipped by 0 bases and J by 2 bases; unmatched bases: 1. Here the CDR3 reads CASSLATGGPYEQYF. CDR3 coding DNA: TGTGCCAGCAGCTTAGCGACAGGGGGCCCCTACGAGCAGTACTTC.

The chain's CDR3 is CAWSPGTSAYNEQFF. As DNA, the CDR3 is TGTGCCTGGAGTCCGGGGACTAGCGCCTACAATGAGCAGTTCTTC. This chain links TRBV30 with TRBJ2-1; 10 nucleotides match TRBD2. V was clipped by 2 bases and J by 2 bases; unmatched bases: 3. CDR1 is GTSNPN and CDR2 is SVGIG in the germline V gene (reference sequence). This CDR3 has 15 residues. The full variable domain, in which reference TRBV30 and TRBJ2-1 provide the parts outside the CDR3, is SQTIHQWPATLVQPVGSPLSLECTVEGTSNPNLYWYRQAAGRGLQLLFYSVGIGQISSEVPQNLSASRPQDRQFILSSKKLLLSDSGFYLCAWSPGTSAYNEQFFGPGTRLTVL.

The chain links TRBV9 to TRBJ2-7; perhaps TRBD1 as D (5 bases). V gave up 0 bases and J gave up 3 bases, with 13 bases separating them. CDR1 is SGDLS and CDR2 is YYNGEE in the germline V gene. This CDR3 has 15 amino acids. The CDR3 nucleotides read TGTGCCAGCAGCGTAGGGGCAGGGTGGGGCTACGAGCAGTACTTC. Its protein is CASSVGAGWGYEQYF.

J is TRBJ2-1 and V is TRBV6-5, with 7 nucleotides matching TRBD1. Germline V gene sequence: CDR1 MNHEY, CDR2 SVGAGI. V trimming: 7 bases; J trimming: 3 bases; junction bases outside the gene matches: 3. The length of the CDR3 is 13 residues. The CDR3 DNA reads TGTGCCAGCATAGGGGGCCACTACAATGAGCAGTTCTTC. It yields the protein CASIGGHYNEQFF.